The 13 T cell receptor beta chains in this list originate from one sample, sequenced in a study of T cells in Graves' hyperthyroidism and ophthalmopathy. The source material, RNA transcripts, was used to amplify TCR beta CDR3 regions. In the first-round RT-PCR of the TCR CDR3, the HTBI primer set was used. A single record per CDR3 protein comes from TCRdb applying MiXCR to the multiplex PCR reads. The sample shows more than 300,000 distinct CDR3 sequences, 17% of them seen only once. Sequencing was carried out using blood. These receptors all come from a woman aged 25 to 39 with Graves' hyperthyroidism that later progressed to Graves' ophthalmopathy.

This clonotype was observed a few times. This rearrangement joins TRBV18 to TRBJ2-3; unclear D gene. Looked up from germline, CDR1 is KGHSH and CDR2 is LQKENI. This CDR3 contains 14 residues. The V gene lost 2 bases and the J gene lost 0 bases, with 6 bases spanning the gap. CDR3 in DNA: TGTGCCAGCTCACCAGGGGTTAGCACAGATACGCAGTATTTT. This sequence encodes CASSPGVSTDTQYF.

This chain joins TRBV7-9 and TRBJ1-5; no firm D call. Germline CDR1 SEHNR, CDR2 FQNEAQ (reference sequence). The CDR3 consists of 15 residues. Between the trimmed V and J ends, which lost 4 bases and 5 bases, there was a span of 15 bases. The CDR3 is CASSSRPDKDQPQHF. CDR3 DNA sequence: TGTGCCAGCAGCTCCCGCCCAGATAAAGATCAGCCCCAGCATTTT.

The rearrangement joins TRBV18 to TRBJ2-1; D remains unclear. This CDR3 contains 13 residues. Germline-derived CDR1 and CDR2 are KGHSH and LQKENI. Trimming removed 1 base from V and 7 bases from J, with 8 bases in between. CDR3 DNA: TGTGCCAGCTCACCACAAGACGGGAATGAGCAGTTCTTC. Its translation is CASSPQDGNEQFF.

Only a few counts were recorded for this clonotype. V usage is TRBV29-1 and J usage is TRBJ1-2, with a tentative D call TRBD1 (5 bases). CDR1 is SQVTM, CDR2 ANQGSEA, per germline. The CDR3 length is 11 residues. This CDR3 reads CAYEGYYGYTF. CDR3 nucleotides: TGCGCCTACGAGGGGTACTATGGCTACACCTTC.

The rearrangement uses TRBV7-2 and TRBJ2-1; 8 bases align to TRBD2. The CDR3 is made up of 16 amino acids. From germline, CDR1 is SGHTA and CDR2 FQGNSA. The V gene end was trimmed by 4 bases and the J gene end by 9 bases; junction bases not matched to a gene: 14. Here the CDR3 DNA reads TGTGCCAGCAGCTCCACTAGCGGCGGAGGTCGGATTGAGCAGTTCTTC. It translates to CASSSTSGGGRIEQFF.

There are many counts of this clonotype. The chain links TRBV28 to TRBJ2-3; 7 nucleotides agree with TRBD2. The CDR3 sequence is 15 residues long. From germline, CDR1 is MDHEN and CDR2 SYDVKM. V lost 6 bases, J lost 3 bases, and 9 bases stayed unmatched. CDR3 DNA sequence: TGTGCCAGCAGCGGGGGATGGGGGGGGACAGATACGCAGTATTTT. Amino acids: CASSGGWGGTDTQYF.

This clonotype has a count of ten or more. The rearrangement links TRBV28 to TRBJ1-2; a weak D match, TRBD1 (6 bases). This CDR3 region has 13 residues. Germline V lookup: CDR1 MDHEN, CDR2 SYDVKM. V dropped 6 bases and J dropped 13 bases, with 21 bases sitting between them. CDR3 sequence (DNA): TGTGCCAGCAGCCGGGACTTCTCGGGGGGCCCCACCTTC. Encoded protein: CASSRDFSGGPTF.

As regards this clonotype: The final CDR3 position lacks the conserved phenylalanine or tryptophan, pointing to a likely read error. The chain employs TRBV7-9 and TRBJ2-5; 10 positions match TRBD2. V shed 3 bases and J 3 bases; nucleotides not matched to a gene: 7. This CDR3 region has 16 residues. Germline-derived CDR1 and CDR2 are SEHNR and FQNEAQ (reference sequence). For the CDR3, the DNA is TGTGCCAGCAGCTTCATCAAGCTAGCGGGAGAAGAGACCCAGTACTCC. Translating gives CASSFIKLAGEETQYS.

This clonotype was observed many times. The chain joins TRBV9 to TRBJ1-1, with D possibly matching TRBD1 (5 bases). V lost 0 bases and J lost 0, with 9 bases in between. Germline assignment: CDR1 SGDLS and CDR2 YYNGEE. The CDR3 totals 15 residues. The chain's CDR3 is CASSVDPTVNTEAFF. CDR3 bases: TGTGCCAGCAGCGTAGACCCGACAGTGAACACTGAAGCTTTCTTT.

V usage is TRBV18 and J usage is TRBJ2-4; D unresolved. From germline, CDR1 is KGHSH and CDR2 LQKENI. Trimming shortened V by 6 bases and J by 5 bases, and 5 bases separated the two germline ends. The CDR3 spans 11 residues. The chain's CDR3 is CASSAQNIQYF. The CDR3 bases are TGTGCCAGCTCCGCCCAAAACATTCAGTACTTC.

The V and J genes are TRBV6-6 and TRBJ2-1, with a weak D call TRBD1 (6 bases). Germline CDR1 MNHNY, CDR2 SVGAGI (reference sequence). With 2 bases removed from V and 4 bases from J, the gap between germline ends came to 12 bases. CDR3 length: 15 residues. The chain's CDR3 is CASSYGDRPYNEQFF. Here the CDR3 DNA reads TGTGCCAGCAGTTACGGTGACAGGCCATACAATGAGCAGTTCTTC.

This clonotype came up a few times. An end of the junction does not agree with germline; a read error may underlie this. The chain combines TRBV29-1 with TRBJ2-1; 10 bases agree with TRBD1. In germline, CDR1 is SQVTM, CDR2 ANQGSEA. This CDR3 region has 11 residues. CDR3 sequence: CSVEVSGTGVF. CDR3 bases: TGCAGCGTTGAAGTTTCCGGGACAGGGGTCTTC.

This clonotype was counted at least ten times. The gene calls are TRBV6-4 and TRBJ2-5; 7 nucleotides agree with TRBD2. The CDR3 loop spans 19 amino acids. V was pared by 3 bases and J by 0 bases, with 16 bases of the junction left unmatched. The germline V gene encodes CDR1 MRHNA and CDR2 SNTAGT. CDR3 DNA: TGTGCCAGCAGTGATCATCTATATTCGGGCCGGGGGGACCAAGAGACCCAGTACTTC. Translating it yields CASSDHLYSGRGDQETQYF.